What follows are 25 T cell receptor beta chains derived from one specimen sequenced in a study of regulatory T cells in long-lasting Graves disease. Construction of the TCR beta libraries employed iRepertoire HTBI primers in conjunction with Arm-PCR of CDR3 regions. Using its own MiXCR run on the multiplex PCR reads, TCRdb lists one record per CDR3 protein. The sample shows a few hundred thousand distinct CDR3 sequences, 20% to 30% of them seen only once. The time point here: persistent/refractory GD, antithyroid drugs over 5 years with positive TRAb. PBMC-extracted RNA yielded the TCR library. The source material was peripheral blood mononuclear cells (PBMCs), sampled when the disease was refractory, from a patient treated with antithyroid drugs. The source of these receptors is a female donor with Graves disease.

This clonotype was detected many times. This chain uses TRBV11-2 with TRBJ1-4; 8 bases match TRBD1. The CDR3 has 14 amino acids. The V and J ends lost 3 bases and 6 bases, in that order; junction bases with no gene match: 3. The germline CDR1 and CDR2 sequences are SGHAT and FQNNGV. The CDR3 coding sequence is TGTGCCAGCAGCTTGGACAGGGAGGATGAAAAACTGTTTTTT. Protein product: CASSLDREDEKLFF.

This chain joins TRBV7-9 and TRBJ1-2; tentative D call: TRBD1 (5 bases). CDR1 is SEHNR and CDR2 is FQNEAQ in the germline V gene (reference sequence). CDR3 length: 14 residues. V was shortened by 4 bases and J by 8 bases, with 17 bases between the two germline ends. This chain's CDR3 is CASSYGTHENGYTF. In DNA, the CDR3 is TGTGCCAGCAGCTATGGGACCCACGAAAACGGCTACACCTTC.

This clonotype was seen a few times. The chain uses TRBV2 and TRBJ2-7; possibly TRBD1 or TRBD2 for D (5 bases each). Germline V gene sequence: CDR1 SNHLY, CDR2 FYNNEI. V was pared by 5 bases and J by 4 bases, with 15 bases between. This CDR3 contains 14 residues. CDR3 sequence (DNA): TGTGCCAGCAGTACACGGGACGCCACATACGAGCAGTACTTC. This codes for CASSTRDATYEQYF.

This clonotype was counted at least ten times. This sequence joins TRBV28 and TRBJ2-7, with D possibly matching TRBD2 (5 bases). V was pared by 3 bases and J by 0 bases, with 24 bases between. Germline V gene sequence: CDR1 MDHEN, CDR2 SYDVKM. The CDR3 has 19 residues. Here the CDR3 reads CASSFDRDTRPYPSYEQYF. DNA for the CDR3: TGTGCCAGCAGTTTCGATCGGGATACAAGACCTTATCCCTCCTACGAGCAGTACTTC.

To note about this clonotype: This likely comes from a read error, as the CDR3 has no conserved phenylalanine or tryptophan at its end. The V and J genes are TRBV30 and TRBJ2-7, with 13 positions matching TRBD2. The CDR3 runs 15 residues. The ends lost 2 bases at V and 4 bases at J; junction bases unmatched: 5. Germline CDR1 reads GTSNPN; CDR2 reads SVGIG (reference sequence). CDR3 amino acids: CAWSLGGLAGYEQYL. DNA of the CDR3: TGTGCCTGGAGTTTAGGGGGACTAGCGGGATACGAGCAGTACCTC.

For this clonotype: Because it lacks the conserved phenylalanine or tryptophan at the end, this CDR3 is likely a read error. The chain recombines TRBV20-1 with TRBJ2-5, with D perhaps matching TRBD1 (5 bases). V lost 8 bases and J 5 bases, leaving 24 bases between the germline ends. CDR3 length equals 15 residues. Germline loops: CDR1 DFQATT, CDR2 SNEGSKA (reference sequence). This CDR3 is CSTIPTAIFRETQYL. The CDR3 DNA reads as TGCAGTACCATACCGACAGCGATTTTTCGGGAGACCCAGTACTTA.

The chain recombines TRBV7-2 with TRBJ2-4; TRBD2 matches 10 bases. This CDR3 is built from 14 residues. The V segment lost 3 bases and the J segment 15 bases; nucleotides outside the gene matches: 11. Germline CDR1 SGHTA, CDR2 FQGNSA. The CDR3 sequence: CASSFSPGTSDLYF. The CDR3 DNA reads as TGTGCCAGCAGCTTCTCACCAGGGACTAGCGATTTGTACTTC.

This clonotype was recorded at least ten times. The CDR3 loop reads CASRGSLETQYF. As DNA, the CDR3 is TGTGCCAGTCGGGGGAGCTTAGAGACCCAGTACTTC. J is TRBJ2-5 and V is TRBV28; D might be TRBD2 (6 bases). There are 12 residues in the CDR3. V was trimmed by 9 bases and J by 4 bases, leaving 12 bases between them. The germline CDR1 and CDR2 sequences are MDHEN and SYDVKM.

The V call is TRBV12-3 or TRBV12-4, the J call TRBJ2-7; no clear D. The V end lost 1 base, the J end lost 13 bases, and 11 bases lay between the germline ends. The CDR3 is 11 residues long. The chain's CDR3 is CASSLVEGLYF. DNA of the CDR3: TGTGCCAGCAGTTTAGTAGAAGGTCTCTACTTC.

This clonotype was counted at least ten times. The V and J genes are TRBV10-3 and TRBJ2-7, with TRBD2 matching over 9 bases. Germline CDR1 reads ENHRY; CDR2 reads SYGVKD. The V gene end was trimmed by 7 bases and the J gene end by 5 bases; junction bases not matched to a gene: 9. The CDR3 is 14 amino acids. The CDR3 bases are TGTGCCATCATGGTGGCTAGCGGGACCCACGAGCAGTACTTC. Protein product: CAIMVASGTHEQYF.

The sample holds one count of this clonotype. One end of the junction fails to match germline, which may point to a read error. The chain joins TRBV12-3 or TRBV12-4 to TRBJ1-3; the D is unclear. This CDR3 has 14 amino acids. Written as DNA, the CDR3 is TGTGCCAGCAGCCCACCTTTGCCTGGAGACACCATATATTTT. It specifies CASSPPLPGDTIYF.

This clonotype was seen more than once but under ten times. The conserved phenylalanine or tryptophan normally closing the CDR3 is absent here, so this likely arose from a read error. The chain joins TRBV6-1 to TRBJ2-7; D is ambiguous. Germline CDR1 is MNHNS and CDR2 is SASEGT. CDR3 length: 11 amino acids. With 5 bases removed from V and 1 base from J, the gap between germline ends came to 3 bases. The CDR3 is CASSQSYEQYL. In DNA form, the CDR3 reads TGTGCCAGCAGTCAGTCCTACGAGCAGTACCTC.

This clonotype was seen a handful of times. In DNA, the CDR3 is TGCAGTGCTACCCCGGGCAGAGGTGGCTACACCTTC. It translates to CSATPGRGGYTF. This chain links TRBV20-1 with TRBJ1-2, with D hard to call. V lost 4 bases and J 7 bases, leaving 13 bases between the germline ends. Germline loops: CDR1 DFQATT, CDR2 SNEGSKA (reference sequence). This CDR3 is 12 amino acids long.

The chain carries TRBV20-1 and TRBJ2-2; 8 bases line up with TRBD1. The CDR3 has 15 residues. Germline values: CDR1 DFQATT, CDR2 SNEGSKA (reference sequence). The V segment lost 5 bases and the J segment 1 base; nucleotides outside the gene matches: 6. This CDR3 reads CSAQRDRMNTGELFF. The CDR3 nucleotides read TGCAGTGCTCAACGGGACAGGATGAACACCGGGGAGCTGTTTTTT.

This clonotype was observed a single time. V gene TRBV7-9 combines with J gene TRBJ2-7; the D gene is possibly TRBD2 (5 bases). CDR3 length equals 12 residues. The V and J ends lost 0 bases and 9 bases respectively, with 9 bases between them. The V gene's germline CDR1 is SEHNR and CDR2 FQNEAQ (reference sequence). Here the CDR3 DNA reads TGTGCCAGCAGCTTAGCGGGAGAGGGGCAGTACTTC. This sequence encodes CASSLAGEGQYF.

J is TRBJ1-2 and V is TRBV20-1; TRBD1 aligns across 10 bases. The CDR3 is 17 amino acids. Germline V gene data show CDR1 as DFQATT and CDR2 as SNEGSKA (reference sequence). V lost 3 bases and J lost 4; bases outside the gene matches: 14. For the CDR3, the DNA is TGCAGTGCTAGGGGTGGGACAGGGGCCGCGTGGGGCTATGGCTACACCTTC. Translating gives CSARGGTGAAWGYGYTF.

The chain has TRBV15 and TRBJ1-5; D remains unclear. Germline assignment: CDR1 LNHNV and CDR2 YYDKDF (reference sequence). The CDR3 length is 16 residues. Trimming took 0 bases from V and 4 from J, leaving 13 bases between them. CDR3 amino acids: CATSRDLTLINQPQHF. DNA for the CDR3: TGTGCCACCAGCAGAGATCTGACTCTAATTAATCAGCCCCAGCATTTT.

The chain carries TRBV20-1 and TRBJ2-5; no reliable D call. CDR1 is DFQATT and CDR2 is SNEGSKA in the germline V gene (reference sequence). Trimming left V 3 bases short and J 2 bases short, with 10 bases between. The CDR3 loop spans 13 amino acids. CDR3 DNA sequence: TGCAGTGCTAGTATTGTCCGTCAAGAGACCCAGTACTTC. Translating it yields CSASIVRQETQYF.

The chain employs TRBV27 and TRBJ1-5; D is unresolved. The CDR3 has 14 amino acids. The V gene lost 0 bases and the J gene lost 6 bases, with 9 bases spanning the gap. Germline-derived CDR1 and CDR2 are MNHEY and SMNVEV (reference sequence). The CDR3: CASSLSKGSQPQHF. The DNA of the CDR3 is TGTGCCAGCAGTTTATCGAAGGGATCTCAGCCCCAGCATTTT.

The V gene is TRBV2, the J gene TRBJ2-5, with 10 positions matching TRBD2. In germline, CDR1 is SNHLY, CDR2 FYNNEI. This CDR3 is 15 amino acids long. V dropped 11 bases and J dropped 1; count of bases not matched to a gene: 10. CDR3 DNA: TGTGCCTCGGAGCGGGAGGGCCTTTCCCAAGAGACCCAGTACTTC. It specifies CASEREGLSQETQYF.

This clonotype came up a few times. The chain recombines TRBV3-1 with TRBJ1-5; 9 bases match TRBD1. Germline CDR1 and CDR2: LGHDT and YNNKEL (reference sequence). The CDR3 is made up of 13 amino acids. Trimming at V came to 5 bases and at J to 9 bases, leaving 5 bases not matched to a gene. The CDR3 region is CASSGQGLGPQHF. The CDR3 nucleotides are TGTGCCAGCAGCGGACAGGGGCTTGGGCCCCAGCATTTT.

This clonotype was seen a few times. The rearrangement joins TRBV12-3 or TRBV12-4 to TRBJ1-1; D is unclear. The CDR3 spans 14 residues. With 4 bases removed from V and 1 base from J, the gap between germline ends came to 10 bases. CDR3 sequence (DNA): TGTGCCAGCAGTTCACACGTCGGGAACACTGAAGCTTTCTTT. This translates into CASSSHVGNTEAFF.

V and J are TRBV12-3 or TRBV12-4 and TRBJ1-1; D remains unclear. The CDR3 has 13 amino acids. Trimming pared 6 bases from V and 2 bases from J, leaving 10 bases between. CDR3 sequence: CASRQSTNTEAFF. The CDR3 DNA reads TGTGCCAGCAGGCAGAGCACCAACACTGAAGCTTTCTTT.

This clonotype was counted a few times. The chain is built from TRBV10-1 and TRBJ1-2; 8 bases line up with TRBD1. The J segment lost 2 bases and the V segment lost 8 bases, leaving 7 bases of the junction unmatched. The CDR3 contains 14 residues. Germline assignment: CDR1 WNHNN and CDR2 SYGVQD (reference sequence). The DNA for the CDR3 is TGCGCCAGCCCGGACAGGGCTCAAAACTATGGCTACACCTTC. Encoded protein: CASPDRAQNYGYTF.

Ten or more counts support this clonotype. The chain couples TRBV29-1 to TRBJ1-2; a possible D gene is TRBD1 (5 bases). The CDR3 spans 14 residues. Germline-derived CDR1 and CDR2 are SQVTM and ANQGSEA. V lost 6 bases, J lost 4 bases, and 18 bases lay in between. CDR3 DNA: TGCAGCGTCGCGACTTCGTCCGGGGGCTATGGCTACACCTTC. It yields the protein CSVATSSGGYGYTF.